These 4 T cell receptor beta chains came from one sample sequenced in a study of shared clonotypes between healthy human individuals. Measured with immunoSEQ multiplex PCR; TCRdb has only the in-frame clones, and not every one. The sample holds some 980,000 clones, about 80% seen once. Sequencing used memory CD4+ T cells sorted from blood. Specified subset: CD45RA-negative fraction. These receptors came from a man between 18 and 29 years old in good health.

The V call is TRBV19, the J call TRBJ2-5; D unresolved. The V and J ends lost 4 bases and 3 bases respectively, with 6 bases between them. Germline CDR1 LNHDA, CDR2 SQIVND (reference sequence). The CDR3 is made up of 12 amino acids. CDR3 nucleotides: TGTGCCAGTAGTACCCCCGAAGAGACCCAGTACTTC. It is translated as CASSTPEETQYF.

This rearrangement joins TRBV2 to TRBJ2-5; TRBD1 matches 9 bases. The germline V gene has CDR1 SNHLY and CDR2 FYNNEI. V dropped 6 bases and J dropped 4; count of bases not matched to a gene: 9. This CDR3 spans 15 amino acids. CDR3: CASREQGAPVETQYF. CDR3 sequence (DNA): TGTGCCAGCAGGGAACAGGGGGCTCCGGTAGAGACCCAGTACTTC. The whole variable domain, remainder taken from reference TRBV2 and TRBJ2-5, is EPEVTQTPSHQVTQMGQEVILRCVPISNHLYFYWYRQILGQKVEFLVSFYNNEISEKSEIFDDQFSVERPDGSNFTLKIRSTKLEDSAMYFCASREQGAPVETQYFGPGTRLLVL.

The chain couples TRBV5-4 to TRBJ1-6; 8 nucleotides align to TRBD1. CDR3 size: 15 residues. Germline V gives CDR1 SGHNT, CDR2 YYREEE (reference sequence). The V segment lost 4 bases and the J segment 5 bases; nucleotides outside the gene matches: 5. The CDR3 coding sequence is TGTGCCAGCAGCCAAGGACAGGGCCATAATTCACCCCTCCACTTT. Protein product: CASSQGQGHNSPLHF.

This chain uses TRBV27 with TRBJ1-5; possibly TRBD1 for D (5 bases). The germline V gene encodes CDR1 MNHEY and CDR2 SMNVEV (reference sequence). V was pared by 6 bases and J by 2 bases, with 8 bases between. This CDR3 spans 13 amino acids. CDR3 nucleotide sequence: TGTGCCAGCAGAAGGGGAGGCAATCAGCCCCAGCATTTT. Protein product: CASRRGGNQPQHF.